This T cell receptor (beta chain) was documented in a study of T cells expressing NK-cell markers. Overall study context: Seven sequenced donors out of eight were HCMV-seropositive, one seronegative.

Scientists made TCR beta cDNA using 5'RACE template switching with UMIs. From its re-call of the 5' RACE reads, TCRdb lists each CDR3 protein once, without DNA. The specimen's table records 300,000 to 450,000 distinct CDR3 sequences. This CDR3 spans 18 amino acids. Germline V gives CDR1 SNHLY, CDR2 FYNNEI. The material sequenced was blood T cells: a sorted CD56 or NKG2C T cell subset, CD4+ or CD8+ T cells, or bulk PBMC T cells (not recorded which). The sequence derives from a man aged 18-75 years in good health. The chain recombines TRBV2 with TRBJ2-3; as DNA is missing, the TRBD2 call by TCRdb cannot be tested. The chain's CDR3 is CASSPRASGGAGTDTQYF.